This T cell receptor (beta chain) came from a study of cytomegalovirus exposure and HLA in healthy donors. The PCR ran on 60 Vbeta and 13 Jbeta primers. The data were produced by immunoSEQ multiplex PCR, yet TCRdb's version contains in-frame clones alone and is incomplete. The sample has approximately 150,000 clones, approximately 70% seen once. Germline CDR1 reads LNHDA; CDR2 reads SQIVND (reference sequence). V shed 6 bases and J 5 bases; nucleotides not matched to a gene: 5. The CDR3 has 13 residues. J is TRBJ2-7 and V is TRBV19, with TRBD2 identical over 9 bases. The sequence derives from a woman between 55 and 75 years old in good health and CMV-seronegative. The sample comprised PBMCs. CDR3 amino acids: CASSVAGANEQYF. The CDR3 DNA is TGTGCCAGTAGCGTAGCGGGAGCTAACGAGCAGTACTTC.